These T cell receptor beta chains were read from a single sample in a study of control samples from healthy donors and cancer patients. Sequencing was performed with immunoSEQ multiplex PCR; in TCRdb, only in-frame clones are kept and a portion is missing. This sample carries about 69,000 clones, over 85% of them seen once, and the ten largest clones take around 19%. Sequencing was performed on PBMCs. The receptors shown here come from a man in his 60s with lung cancer. The CDR3 runs from the conserved cysteine through the conserved F or W. A D gene is named only where the DNA matches it firmly. Some rows have no size entry. The others give once, few or many, or a class for an expanded clone.

size	D	V	J	DNA	CDR3
-	TRBD2	TRBV6-6	TRBJ2-7	TGTGCCAGCAGTGGGGAGCGGGGCTACGAGCAGTACTTC	CASSGERGYEQYF
-	-	TRBV5-1	TRBJ1-1	TGCGCCAGCAGCTTGGCCAACCAGGAGCCCTTCACTGAAGCTTTCTTT	CASSLANQEPFTEAFF
-	-	TRBV4-2	TRBJ2-3	TGTGCCAGCAGCCTCCAGGGGCCTATTTCTGGGGATACGCAGTATTTT	CASSLQGPISGDTQYF
few	TRBD2	TRBV10-2	TRBJ2-1	TGCGCCAGTTCGATTGGTAGCGGGGGAGGATCCTACAATGAGCAGTTCTTC	CASSIGSGGGSYNEQFF
-	-	TRBV12-3/TRBV12-4	TRBJ2-2	TGTGCCAGCAGTCCGAACACCGGGGAGCTGTTTTTT	CASSPNTGELFF
-	-	TRBV6-1	TRBJ1-2	TGTGCCAGCAGTGATCTCGGGGCGAACTATGGCTACACCTTC	CASSDLGANYGYTF
-	-	TRBV27	TRBJ2-2	TGTGCCAGCAGCCCCGGCGTCTTGGTGGAGCTGTTTTTT	CASSPGVLVELFF
-	-	TRBV7-2	TRBJ2-6	TGTGCCAGCAGCCGGGCCGTTAGTGGGGCCAACGTCCTGACTTTC	CASSRAVSGANVLTF
-	TRBD2	TRBV7-8	TRBJ2-1	TGTGCCAGCATCAGCGGGGGGGGCTCCTACAATGAGCAGTTCTTC	CASISGGGSYNEQFF
-	-	TRBV11-3	TRBJ1-1	TGTGCCAGCAGCTTAGCCGCCACTAACACTGAAGCTTTCTTT	CASSLAATNTEAFF
-	-	TRBV19	TRBJ2-2	TGTGCCAGTAGTATTCCGAGGGATACCCCGAACACCGGGGAGCTGTTTTTT	CASSIPRDTPNTGELFF
-	-	TRBV6-1	TRBJ2-2	TGTGCCAGCAGTGACGCAGGTACCGACACCGGGGAGCTGTTTTTT	CASSDAGTDTGELFF
-	-	TRBV6-6	TRBJ1-1	TGTGCCAGCAGCTACAATGGAGGGAACACTGAAGCTTTCTTT	CASSYNGGNTEAFF
-	-	TRBV18	TRBJ1-4	TGTGCCAGCTCACCCGGACCTGATGAAAAACTGTTTTTT	CASSPGPDEKLFF
few	-	TRBV5-1	TRBJ1-6	TGCGCCAGCAGCTTGCAGCAGGGTACGGGTTCACCCCTCCACTTT	CASSLQQGTGSPLHF
few	-	TRBV7-3	TRBJ2-2	TGTGCCAGCAGCTTAAAGGGCAGCCGCTCGAACACCGGGGAGCTGTTTTTT	CASSLKGSRSNTGELFF
-	-	TRBV10-2	TRBJ1-1	TGCGCCAGCAGTGAAGGCAACACTGAAGCTTTCTTT	CASSEGNTEAFF
-	TRBD1	TRBV15	TRBJ1-4	TGTGCCACCAGCAGGGACAGGGGGCTTGAAAAACTGTTTTTT	CATSRDRGLEKLFF
-	TRBD1	TRBV30	TRBJ1-2	TGTGCCTGGAGGGGACAGGGTCATGGCTACACCTTC	CAWRGQGHGYTF
-	TRBD2	TRBV7-8	TRBJ2-4	TGTGCCAGCAGCCCTCAATCGCGTGCGGGGGGTCCGTCTCGGGCCAAAAACATTCAGTACTTC	CASSPQSRAGGPSRAKNIQYF
-	-	TRBV6-6	TRBJ1-5	TGTGCCAGCAGCCTGGACGGCACTTCCAATCAGCCCCAGCATTTT	CASSLDGTSNQPQHF
-	TRBD1	TRBV2	TRBJ1-2	TGTGCCAGCAGTCGGACAGGGGGCGATGGCTACACCTTC	CASSRTGGDGYTF
-	-	TRBV7-9	TRBJ1-2	TGTGCCAGCAGTCAGGACGGAAACTATGGCTACACCTTC	CASSQDGNYGYTF